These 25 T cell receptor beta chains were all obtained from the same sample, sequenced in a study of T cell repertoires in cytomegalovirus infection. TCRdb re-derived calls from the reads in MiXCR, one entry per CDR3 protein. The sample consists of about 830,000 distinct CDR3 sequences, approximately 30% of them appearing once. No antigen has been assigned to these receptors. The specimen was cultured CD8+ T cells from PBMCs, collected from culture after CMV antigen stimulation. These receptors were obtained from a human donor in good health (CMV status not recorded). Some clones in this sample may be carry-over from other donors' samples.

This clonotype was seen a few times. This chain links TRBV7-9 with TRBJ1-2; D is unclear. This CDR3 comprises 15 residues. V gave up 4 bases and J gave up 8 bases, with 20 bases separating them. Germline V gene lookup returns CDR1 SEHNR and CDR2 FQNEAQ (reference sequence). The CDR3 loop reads CASSSSRQDTRGYTF. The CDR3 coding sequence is TGTGCCAGCAGCTCATCCCGGCAGGATACGAGGGGCTACACCTTC.

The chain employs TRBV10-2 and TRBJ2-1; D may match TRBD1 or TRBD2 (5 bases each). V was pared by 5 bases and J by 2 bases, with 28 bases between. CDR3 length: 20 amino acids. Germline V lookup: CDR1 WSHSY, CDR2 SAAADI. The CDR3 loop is CASSYTAGARSSGTYNEQFF. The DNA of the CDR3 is TGCGCCAGCAGTTATACAGCCGGGGCCAGATCTTCTGGCACCTACAATGAGCAGTTCTTC.

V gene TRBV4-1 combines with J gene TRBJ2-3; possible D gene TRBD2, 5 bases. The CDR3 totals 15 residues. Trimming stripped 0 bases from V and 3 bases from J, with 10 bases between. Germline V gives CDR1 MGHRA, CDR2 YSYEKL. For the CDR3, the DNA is TGCGCCAGCAGCCAAGATTCCCCGGGGACAGATACGCAGTATTTT. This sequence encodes CASSQDSPGTDTQYF.

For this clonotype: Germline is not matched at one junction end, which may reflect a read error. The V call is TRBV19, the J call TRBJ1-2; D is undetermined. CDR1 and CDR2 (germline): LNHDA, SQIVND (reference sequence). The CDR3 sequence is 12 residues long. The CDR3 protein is CAGSWSEYGYTF. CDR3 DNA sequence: TGTGCCGGTAGTTGGTCCGAGTATGGCTACACCTTC.

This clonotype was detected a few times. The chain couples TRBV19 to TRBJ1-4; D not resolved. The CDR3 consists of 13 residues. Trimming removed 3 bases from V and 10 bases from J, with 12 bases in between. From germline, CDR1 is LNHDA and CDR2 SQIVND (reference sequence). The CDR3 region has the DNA TGTGCCAGTAGTATCCCAGGACCCGGAAAACTGTTTTTT. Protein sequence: CASSIPGPGKLFF.

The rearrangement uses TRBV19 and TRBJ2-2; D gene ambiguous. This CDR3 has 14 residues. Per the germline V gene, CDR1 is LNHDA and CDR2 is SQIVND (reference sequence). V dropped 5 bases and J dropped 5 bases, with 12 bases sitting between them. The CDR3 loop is CASSFRPRTGELFF. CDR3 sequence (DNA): TGTGCCAGTAGTTTTCGGCCCCGGACCGGGGAGCTGTTTTTT.

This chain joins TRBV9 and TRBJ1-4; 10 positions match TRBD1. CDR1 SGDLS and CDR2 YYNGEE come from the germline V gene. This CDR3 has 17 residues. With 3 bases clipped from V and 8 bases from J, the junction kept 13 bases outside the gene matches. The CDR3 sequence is CASSAIRAGTGVEKLFF. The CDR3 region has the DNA TGTGCCAGCAGCGCCATTAGGGCTGGGACAGGGGTGGAAAAACTGTTTTTT. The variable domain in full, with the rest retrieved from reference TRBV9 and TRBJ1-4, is DSGVTQTPKHLITATGQRVTLRCSPRSGDLSVYWYQQSLDQGLQFLIQYYNGEERAKGNILERFSAQQFPDLHSELNLSSLELGDSALYFCASSAIRAGTGVEKLFFGSGTQLSVL.

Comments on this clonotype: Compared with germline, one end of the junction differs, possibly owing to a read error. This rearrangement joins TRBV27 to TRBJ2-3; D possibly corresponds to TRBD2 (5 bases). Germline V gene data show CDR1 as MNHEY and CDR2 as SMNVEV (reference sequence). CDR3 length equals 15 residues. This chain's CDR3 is CVSSLEGASTDTQYF. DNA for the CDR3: TGTGTCAGCAGTTTAGAGGGTGCTAGCACAGATACGCAGTATTTT.

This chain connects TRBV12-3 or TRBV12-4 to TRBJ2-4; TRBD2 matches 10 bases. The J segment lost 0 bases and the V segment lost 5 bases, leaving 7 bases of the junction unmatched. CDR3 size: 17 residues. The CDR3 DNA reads TGTGCCAGCAGTCTTAGACTAGCGGGTTTAGCCAAAAACATTCAGTACTTC. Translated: CASSLRLAGLAKNIQYF.

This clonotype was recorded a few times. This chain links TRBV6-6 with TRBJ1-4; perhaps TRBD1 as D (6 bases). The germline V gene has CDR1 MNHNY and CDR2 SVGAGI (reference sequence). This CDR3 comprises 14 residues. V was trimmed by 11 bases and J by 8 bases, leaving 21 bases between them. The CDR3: CAGSADGGGEKLFF. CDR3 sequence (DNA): TGTGCCGGCTCGGCTGACGGGGGCGGAGAAAAACTGTTTTTT.

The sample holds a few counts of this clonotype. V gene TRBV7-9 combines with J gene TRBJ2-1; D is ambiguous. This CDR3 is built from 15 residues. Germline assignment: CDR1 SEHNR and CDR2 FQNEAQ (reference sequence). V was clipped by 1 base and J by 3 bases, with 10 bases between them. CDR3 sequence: CASSLDQTIYNEQFF. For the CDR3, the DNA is TGTGCCAGCAGCTTAGATCAGACGATCTACAATGAGCAGTTCTTC.

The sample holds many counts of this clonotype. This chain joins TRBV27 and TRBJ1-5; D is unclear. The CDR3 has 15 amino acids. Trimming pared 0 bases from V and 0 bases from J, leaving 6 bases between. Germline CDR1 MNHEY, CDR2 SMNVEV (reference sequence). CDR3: CASSLSAYSNQPQHF. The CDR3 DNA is TGTGCCAGCAGTTTATCGGCCTATAGCAATCAGCCCCAGCATTTT.

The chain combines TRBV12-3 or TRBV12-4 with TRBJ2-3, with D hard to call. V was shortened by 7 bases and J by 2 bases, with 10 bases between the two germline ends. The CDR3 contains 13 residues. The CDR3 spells CASTGSNTDTQYF. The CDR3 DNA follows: TGTGCCAGCACAGGTTCAAACACAGATACGCAGTATTTT.

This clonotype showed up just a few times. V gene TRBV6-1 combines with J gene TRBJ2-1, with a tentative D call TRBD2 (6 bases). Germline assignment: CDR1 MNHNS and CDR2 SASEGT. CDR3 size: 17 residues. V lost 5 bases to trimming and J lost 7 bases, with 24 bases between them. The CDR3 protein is CASSSIQPSDAGNEQFF. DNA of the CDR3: TGTGCCAGCAGTTCCATTCAACCTAGCGACGCGGGTAATGAGCAGTTCTTC.

CDR3 nucleotides: TGTGCCAGCAGCGTAGTAGTAGGGGGAAGTGAAAAACTGTTTTTT. Protein sequence: CASSVVVGGSEKLFF. The V gene is TRBV9, the J gene TRBJ1-4; tentatively, D is TRBD1 (6 bases). V shed 0 bases and J shed 7 bases, with 13 bases lying between them. The CDR3 contains 15 residues. Per germline, CDR1 SGDLS and CDR2 YYNGEE.

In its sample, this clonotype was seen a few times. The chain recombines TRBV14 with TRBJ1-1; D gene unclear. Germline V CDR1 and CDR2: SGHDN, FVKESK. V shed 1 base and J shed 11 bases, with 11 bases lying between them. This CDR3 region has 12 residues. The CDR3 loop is CASSQARRRAFF. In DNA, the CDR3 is TGTGCCAGCAGCCAAGCGCGCCGGAGGGCTTTCTTT.

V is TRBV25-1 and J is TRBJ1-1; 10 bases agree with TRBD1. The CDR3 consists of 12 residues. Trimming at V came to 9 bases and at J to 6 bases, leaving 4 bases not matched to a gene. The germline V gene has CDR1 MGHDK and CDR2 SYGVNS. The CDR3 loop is CASGQGEPEAFF. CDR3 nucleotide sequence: TGTGCCAGTGGACAGGGGGAACCTGAAGCTTTCTTT.

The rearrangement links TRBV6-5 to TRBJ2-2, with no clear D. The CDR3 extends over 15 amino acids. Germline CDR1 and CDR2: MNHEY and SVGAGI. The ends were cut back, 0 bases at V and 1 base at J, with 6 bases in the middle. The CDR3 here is CASSYSSWNTGELFF. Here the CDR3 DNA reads TGTGCCAGCAGTTACTCAAGTTGGAACACCGGGGAGCTGTTTTTT.

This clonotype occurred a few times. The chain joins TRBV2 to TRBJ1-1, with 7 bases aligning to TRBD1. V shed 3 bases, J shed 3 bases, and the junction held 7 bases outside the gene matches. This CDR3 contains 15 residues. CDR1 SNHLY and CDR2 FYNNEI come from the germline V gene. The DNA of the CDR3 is TGTGCCAGCAGTGATACGCGCAGGGGGGACACTGAAGCTTTCTTT. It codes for CASSDTRRGDTEAFF.

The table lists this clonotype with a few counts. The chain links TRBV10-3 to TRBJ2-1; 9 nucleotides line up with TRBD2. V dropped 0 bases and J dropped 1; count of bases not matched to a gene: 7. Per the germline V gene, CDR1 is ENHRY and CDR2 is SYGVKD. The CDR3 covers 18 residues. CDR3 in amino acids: CAISESQWRGGSYNEQFF. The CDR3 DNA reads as TGTGCCATCAGTGAGTCGCAATGGCGGGGGGGTTCCTACAATGAGCAGTTCTTC.

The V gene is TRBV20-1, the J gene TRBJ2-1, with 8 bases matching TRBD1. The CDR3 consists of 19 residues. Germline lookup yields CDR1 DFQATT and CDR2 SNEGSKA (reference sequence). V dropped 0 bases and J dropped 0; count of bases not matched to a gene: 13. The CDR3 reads CSARDSGRTGSSSYNEQFF. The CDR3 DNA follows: TGCAGTGCTAGAGACAGCGGTAGGACAGGGTCGAGCTCCTACAATGAGCAGTTCTTC.

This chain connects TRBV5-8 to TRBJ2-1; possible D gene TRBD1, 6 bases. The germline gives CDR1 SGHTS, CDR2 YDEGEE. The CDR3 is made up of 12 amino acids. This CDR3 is CVDLLGADEQFF. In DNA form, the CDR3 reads TGTGTCGATCTATTGGGGGCGGATGAGCAGTTCTTC.

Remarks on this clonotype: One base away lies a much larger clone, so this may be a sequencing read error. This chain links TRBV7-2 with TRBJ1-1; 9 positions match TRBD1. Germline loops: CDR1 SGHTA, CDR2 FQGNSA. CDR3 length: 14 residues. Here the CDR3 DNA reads TGTGCCAACAGCACCGGGACAGGGAGCCTAGAAGCTTTCTTT. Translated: CANSTGTGSLEAFF. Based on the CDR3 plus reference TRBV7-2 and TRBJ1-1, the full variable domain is GAGVSQSPSNKVTEKGKDVELRCDPISGHTALYWYRQSLGQGLEFLIYFQGNSAPDKSGLPSDRFSAERTGGSVSTLTIQRTQQEDSAVYLCANSTGTGSLEAFFGQGTRLTVV.

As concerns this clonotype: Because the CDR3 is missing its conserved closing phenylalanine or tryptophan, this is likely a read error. CDR3: CASSFPDANTGELFS. For the CDR3, the DNA is TGTGCCAGCAGTTTCCCTGATGCGAACACCGGGGAGCTGTTTTCT. The chain has TRBV12-3 or TRBV12-4 and TRBJ2-2; D gene unclear. The CDR3 consists of 15 residues. V was pared by 3 bases and J by 0 bases, with 8 bases between.

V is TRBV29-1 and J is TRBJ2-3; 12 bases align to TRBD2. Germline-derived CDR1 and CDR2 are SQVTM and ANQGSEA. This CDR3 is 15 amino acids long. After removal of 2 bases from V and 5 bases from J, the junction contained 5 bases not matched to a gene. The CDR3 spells CSVELAGGPEDTQYF. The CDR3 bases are TGCAGCGTTGAACTAGCGGGGGGGCCGGAAGATACGCAGTATTTT.